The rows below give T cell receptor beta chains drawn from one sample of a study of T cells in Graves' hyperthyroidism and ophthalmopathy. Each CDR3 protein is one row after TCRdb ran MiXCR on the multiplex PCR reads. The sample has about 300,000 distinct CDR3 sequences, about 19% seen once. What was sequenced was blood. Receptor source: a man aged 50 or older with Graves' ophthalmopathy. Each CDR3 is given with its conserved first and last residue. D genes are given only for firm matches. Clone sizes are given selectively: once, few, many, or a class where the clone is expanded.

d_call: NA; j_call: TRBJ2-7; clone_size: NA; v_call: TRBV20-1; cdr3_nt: TGCAGTGCTAGAGTCGCACGGGACGGGTCCTACGAGCAGTACTTC; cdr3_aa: CSARVARDGSYEQYF
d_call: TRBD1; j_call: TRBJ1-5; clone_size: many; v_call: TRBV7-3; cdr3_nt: TGTGCCAGCAGCTTCCGACAGGGGCGCAATCAGCCCCAGCATTTT; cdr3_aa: CASSFRQGRNQPQHF
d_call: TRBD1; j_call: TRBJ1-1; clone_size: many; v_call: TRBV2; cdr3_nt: TGTGCCAGCAGGGGACAGGTGAACACTGAAGCTTTCTTT; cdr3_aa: CASRGQVNTEAFF
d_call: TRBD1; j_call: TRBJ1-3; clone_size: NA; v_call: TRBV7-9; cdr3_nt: TGTGCCAGCAGCGTACAGGGGGAGGCAAACACCATATATTTT; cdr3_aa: CASSVQGEANTIYF
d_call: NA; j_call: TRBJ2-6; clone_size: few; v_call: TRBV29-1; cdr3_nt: TGCAGCGTGGGCTCGACGGATAGCTCTGGGGCCAACGTCCTGACTTTC; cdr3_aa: CSVGSTDSSGANVLTF
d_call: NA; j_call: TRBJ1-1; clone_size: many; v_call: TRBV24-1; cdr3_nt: TGTGCCACCAGTGATTATAACACTGAAGCTTTCTTT; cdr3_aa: CATSDYNTEAFF
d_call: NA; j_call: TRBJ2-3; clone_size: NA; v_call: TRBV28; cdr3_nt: TGTGCCAGCCTCTACGGGAGCGCAGATACGCAGTATTTT; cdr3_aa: CASLYGSADTQYF
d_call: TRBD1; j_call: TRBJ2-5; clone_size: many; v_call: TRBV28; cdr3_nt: TGTGCCAGCAGTTTATGGGGACAGGGTTTGGACCAAGAGACCCAGTACTTC; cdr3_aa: CASSLWGQGLDQETQYF
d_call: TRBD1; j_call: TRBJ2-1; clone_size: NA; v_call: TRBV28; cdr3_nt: TGTGCCAGCAGTCCCTATGGGACAGGGGCCGCCAATGAGCAGTTCTTC; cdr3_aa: CASSPYGTGAANEQFF
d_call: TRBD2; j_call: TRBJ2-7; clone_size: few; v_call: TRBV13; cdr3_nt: TGTGCCAGCAGCCAAATACTAGCGGAGGCGCCCTACGAGCAGTACTTC; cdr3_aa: CASSQILAEAPYEQYF
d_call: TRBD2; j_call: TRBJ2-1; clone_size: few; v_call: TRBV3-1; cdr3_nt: TGTGCCAGCAGCCAAGCCCTGACTAGCGGGAGCCGCAATGAGCAGTTCTTC; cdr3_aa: CASSQALTSGSRNEQFF
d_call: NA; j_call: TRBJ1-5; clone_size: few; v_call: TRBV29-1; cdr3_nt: TGCAGCGTTCGGCAGGGCGATCAGCCCCAGCATTTT; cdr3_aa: CSVRQGDQPQHF
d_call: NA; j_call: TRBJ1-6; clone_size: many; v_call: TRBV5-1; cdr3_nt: TGCGCCAGCAGCGTCGCAGGGGCACTGAATTCACCCCTCCACTTT; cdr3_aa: CASSVAGALNSPLHF
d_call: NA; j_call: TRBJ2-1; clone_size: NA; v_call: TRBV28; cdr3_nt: TGTGCCAGCAGATCACCCCCCACAGATGAGCAGTTCTTC; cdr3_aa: CASRSPPTDEQFF
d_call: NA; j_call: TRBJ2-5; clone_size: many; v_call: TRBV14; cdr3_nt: TGTGCCAGCAGCCGCCGGGGCCAAGAGACCCAGTACTTC; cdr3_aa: CASSRRGQETQYF
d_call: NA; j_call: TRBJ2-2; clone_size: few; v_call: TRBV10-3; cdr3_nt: TGTGCCATCAGTGAGTCCCCAGGCGGGGCCGGGGAGCTGTTTTTT; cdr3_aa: CAISESPGGAGELFF
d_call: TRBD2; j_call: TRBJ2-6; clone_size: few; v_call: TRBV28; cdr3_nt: TGTGCCAGCAGACGGGACTACTCATCCGGGGCCAACGTCCTGACTTTC; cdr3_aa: CASRRDYSSGANVLTF
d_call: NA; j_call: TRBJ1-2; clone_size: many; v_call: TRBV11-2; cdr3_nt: TGTGCCAGCAGCTTAGGGGGGGCGGTGACAGTCGGCTACACCTTC; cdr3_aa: CASSLGGAVTVGYTF
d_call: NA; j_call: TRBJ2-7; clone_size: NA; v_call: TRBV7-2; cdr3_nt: TGTGCCAGCAGCTTATACAGCTACGAGCAGTACTTC; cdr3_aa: CASSLYSYEQYF
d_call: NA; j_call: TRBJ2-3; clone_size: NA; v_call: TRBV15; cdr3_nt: TGTGCCACCAGCAGAGGCCGATCTAGCACAGATACGCAGTATTTT; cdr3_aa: CATSRGRSSTDTQYF
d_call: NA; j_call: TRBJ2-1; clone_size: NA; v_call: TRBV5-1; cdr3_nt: TGCGCCAGCAGCCTCGGCCACGTACTAGACAATGAGCAGTTCTTC; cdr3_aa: CASSLGHVLDNEQFF
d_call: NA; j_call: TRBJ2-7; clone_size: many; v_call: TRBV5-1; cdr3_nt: TGCGCCAGCAGCTTGGATATCGCTCGAGAGCAGTACTTC; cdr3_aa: CASSLDIAREQYF
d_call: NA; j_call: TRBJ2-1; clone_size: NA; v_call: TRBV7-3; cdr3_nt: TGTGCCAGCAGCCCCGATCCCGCGAGAGGCAATGAGCAGTTCTTC; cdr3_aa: CASSPDPARGNEQFF